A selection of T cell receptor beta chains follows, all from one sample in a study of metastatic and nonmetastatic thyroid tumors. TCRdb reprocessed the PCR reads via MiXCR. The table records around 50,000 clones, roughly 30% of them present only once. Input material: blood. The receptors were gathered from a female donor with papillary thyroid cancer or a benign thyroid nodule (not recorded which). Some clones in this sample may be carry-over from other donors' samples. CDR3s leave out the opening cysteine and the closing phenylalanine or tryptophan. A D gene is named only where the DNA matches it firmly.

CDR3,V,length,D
ASSSLGADNYGYT,TRBV9,13,NA
ASSDPRGYNEQF,TRBV2,12,NA
ASSPTTDSYEQY,TRBV27,12,NA
ASSSGTVNSGANVLT,TRBV5-4,15,NA
ASSEAPGGNYGYT,TRBV6-1,13,NA
ASSVNSGANVLT,TRBV7-3,12,NA
ASSLPGGREQF,TRBV5-1,11,TRBD2
ASSFGKRYPEAF,TRBV12-3/TRBV12-4,12,NA
ASSQDFGTGNQPQH,TRBV3-1,14,TRBD1
ASSKRTGPDTGELF,TRBV6-1,14,TRBD1
ASSESNLNTEAF,TRBV2,12,NA
ASSLEMASGGYEQY,TRBV5-1,14,TRBD2
ASRRGLAGDEQF,TRBV6-1,12,TRBD2
ASSERTGVHEQY,TRBV2,12,TRBD1
ASSSDLGGPFYEQY,TRBV7-2,14,NA
ASSVAQGGRNTGELF,TRBV9,15,NA
ASSFRCWAGSSYEQY,TRBV28,15,NA
AWRGQGTYEQY,TRBV30,11,TRBD1
ATSEVGETQY,TRBV10-3,10,NA
SAPSGRSGELF,TRBV20-1,11,TRBD2
ASSSKGVYEQY,TRBV5-1,11,NA
ASSQTKRVNTGELF,TRBV6-1,14,NA
ASSSTGGARYGYT,TRBV27,13,TRBD1
ASRSQGSGTEAF,TRBV6-2/TRBV6-3,12,NA
ASRHGAGPGETQY,TRBV6-1,13,TRBD2
AWGLGQGAQAEAF,TRBV30,13,TRBD1
ASSYREGTGELF,TRBV6-5,12,TRBD2
ASRFVLGLAGSSYEQY,TRBV28,16,TRBD2
ASRVDRNTEAF,TRBV11-2,11,NA
ASSVDWASGGEQY,TRBV9,13,TRBD2
SAPGAGSMGEQY,TRBV20-1,12,NA
ASSSGGGTQY,TRBV5-1,10,TRBD2
ASSEEGADRNYGYT,TRBV2,14,NA
ASSVGGFEQY,TRBV2,10,NA
ASSFLLAGTDTQY,TRBV12-3/TRBV12-4,13,TRBD2
AISPGTFEAQY,TRBV6-1,11,NA
ASSLWAGQGTGYT,TRBV28,13,TRBD1
AWSSGTRKTQY,TRBV30,11,TRBD2
ASSPGGTTTGELF,TRBV5-1,13,TRBD2
ASSPGTGGGYT,TRBV12-3/TRBV12-4,11,TRBD1
ASTTGGTEAF,TRBV10-2,10,TRBD1
ASSLSPGTQH,TRBV28,10,NA
ASSSGTGTYEQY,TRBV11-2,12,TRBD1
ASSLSGTGSVEQY,TRBV4-1,13,TRBD1
ASSLTGGSLHEQF,TRBV7-3,13,NA